The entry below gives a single T cell receptor (beta chain) sequence along with its context. This entry comes from a study of blood T cell repertoires in COVID-19. Overall study context: Italy, Spain and the United States were the sources of the convalescent and acute COVID-19 samples. PBMCs, B-cell-depleted T cells, or T cells provided the cDNA or gDNA that made up the material.

Germline assignment: CDR1 MNHEY and CDR2 SMNVEV (reference sequence). Germline trimming cut 5 bases from V and 1 base from J; bases unmatched to any gene: 4. The CDR3 length is 15 residues. As originally analysed: Counts of nucleated cells, estimated from reference gene primer amplification, were obtained. Libraries were prepared by immunoSEQ multiplex PCR; TCRdb keeps only in-frame clonotypes and omits some of them. Clonal size and the V and J genes are those of that table, whereas D and trimming came from the DNA. Found here are 55,000 to 70,000 clones, about four fifths of them singletons; the top ten hold approximately 20%.

The receptor comes from a woman aged 55-69 years with acute or convalescent COVID-19. Sequencing input: peripheral blood. The chain employs TRBV27 and TRBJ1-3; 8 bases match TRBD1. DNA of the CDR3: TGTGCCAGCAGTATCACAGGGGGATCTGGAAACACCATATATTTT. Encoded protein: CASSITGGSGNTIYF.